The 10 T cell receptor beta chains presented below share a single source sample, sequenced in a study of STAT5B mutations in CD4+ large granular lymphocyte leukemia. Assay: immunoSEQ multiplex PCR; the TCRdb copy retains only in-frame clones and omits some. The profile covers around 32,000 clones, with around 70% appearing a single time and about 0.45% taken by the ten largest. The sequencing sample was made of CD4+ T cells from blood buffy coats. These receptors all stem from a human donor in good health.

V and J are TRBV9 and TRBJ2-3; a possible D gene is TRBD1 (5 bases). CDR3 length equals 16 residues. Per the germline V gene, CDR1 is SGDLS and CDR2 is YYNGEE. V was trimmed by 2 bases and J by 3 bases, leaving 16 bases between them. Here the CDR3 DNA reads TGTGCCAGCAGCGTCTTCCAGGGCGATGCGACAGATACGCAGTATTTT. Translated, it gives CASSVFQGDATDTQYF.

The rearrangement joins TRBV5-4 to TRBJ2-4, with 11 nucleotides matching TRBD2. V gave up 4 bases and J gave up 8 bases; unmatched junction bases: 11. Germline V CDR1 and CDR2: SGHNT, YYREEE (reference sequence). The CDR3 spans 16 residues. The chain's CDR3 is CASSLGTSGFGDIQYF. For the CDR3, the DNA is TGTGCCAGCAGCCTCGGGACTAGCGGATTTGGGGACATTCAGTACTTC.

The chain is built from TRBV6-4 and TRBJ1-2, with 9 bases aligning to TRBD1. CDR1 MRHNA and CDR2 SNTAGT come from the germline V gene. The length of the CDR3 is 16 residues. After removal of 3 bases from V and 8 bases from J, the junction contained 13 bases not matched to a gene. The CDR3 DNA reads TGTGCCAGCAGTGAATCACCGGGACAGGGTTCAAGGGGCTACACCTTC. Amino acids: CASSESPGQGSRGYTF.

The CDR3 here is CASSSQGSYEQYF. Written as DNA, the CDR3 is TGTGCCAGCAGCTCCCAAGGGTCCTACGAGCAGTACTTC. The chain couples TRBV7-2 to TRBJ2-7; D is undetermined. The ends were cut back, 4 bases at V and 1 base at J, with 8 bases in the middle. The length of the CDR3 is 13 residues. Germline V gene sequence: CDR1 SGHTA, CDR2 FQGNSA.

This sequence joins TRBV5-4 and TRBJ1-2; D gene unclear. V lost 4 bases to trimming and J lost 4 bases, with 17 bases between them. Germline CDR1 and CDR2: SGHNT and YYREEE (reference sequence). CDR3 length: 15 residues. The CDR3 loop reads CASSQDQSTGYGYTF. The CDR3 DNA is TGTGCCAGCAGCCAAGACCAGTCCACTGGCTATGGCTACACCTTC.

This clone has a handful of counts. CDR3 in amino acids: CASSAQGVRSPLHF. As DNA, the CDR3 is TGTGCCAGCAGCGCACAGGGGGTCAGATCACCCCTCCACTTT. The chain is built from TRBV7-2 and TRBJ1-6; 8 bases line up with TRBD1. Germline trimming cut 5 bases from V and 10 bases from J; bases unmatched to any gene: 7. This CDR3 comprises 14 residues. The V gene's germline CDR1 is SGHTA and CDR2 FQGNSA.

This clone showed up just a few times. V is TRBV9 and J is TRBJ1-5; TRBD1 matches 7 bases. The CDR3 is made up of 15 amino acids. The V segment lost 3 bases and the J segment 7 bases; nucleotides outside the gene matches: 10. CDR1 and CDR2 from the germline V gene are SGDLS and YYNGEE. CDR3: CASSARQGDDQPQHF. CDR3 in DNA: TGTGCCAGCAGCGCACGACAGGGAGATGACCAGCCCCAGCATTTT.

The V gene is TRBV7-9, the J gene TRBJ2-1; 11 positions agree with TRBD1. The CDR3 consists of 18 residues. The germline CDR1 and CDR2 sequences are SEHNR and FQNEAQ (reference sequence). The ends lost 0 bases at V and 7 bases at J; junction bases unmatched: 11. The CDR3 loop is CASSLARIGTGGRNEQFF. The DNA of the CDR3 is TGTGCCAGCAGCTTAGCGAGGATTGGGACAGGGGGTAGGAATGAGCAGTTCTTC. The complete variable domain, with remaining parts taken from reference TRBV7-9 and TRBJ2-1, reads DTGVSQNPRHKITKRGQNVTFRCDPISEHNRLYWYRQTLGQGPEFLTYFQNEAQLEKSRLLSDRFSAERPKGSFSTLEIQRTEQGDSAMYLCASSLARIGTGGRNEQFFGPGTRLTVL.

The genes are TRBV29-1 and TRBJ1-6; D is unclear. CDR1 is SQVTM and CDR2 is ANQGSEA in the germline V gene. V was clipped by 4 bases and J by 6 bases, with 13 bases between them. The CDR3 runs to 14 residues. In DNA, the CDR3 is TGCAGCGTTGCTCTGGCTGGAGGTAATTCACCCCTCCACTTT. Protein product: CSVALAGGNSPLHF. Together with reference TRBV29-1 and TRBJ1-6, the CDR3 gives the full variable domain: SAVISQKPSRDICQRGTSLTIQCQVDSQVTMMFWYRQQPGQSLTLIATANQGSEATYESGFVIDKFPISRPNLTFSTLTVSNMSPEDSSIYLCSVALAGGNSPLHFGNGTRLTVT.

The CDR3 sequence is CASIHTLAGGPSTYEQYF. The CDR3 DNA is TGTGCCAGTATCCACACCCTGGCGGGGGGGCCTAGTACCTACGAGCAGTACTTC. The V call is TRBV19, the J call TRBJ2-7, with 9 bases lining up with TRBD2. With 7 bases clipped from V and 2 bases from J, the junction kept 18 bases outside the gene matches. This CDR3 is 18 amino acids long. The germline gives CDR1 LNHDA, CDR2 SQIVND (reference sequence).